Sequencing of this T cell receptor (beta chain) was carried out in a study of blood T cell repertoires in COVID-19. Study overall: COVID-19 samples collected from the United States, Italy and Spain covered acute and convalescent phases. T cells, B-cell-depleted T cells, or PBMCs provided the cDNA or gDNA that served as material.

The CDR3 has 12 residues. Between the trimmed V and J ends, which lost 3 bases and 4 bases, there was a span of 9 bases. The V gene's germline CDR1 is GTSNPN and CDR2 SVGIG (reference sequence). Authors' methods: Estimates of nucleated cell counts were drawn from the amplification of reference gene primers. Generated by immunoSEQ multiplex PCR, the TCRdb table keeps only in-frame clones and is missing some. The V and J calls and clone size were taken over from that table, and D and trimming were inferred from the DNA. This table has under 130,000 clones, 69% appearing once. The sequenced material came from peripheral blood. This sequence was found in a man at least 80 years old with acute or convalescent COVID-19. The chain couples TRBV30 to TRBJ2-5; D is unresolved. CDR3 coding DNA: TGTGCCTGGAGCTCAGGTAGAGAGACCCAGTACTTC. Translated, it gives CAWSSGRETQYF.